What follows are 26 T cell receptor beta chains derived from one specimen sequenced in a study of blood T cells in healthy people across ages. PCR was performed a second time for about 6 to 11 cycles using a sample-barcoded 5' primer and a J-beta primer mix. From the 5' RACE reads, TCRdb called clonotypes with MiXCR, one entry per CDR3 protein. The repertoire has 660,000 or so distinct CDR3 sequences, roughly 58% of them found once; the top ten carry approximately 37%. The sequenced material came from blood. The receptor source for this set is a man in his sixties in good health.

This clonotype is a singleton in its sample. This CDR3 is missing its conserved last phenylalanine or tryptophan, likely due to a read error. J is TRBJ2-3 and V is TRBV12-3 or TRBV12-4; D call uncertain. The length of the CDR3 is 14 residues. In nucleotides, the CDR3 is TGTGCCAGCATTTTCAGAGTGAGAGCAGATATGCAGTATTCT. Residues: CASIFRVRADMQYS.

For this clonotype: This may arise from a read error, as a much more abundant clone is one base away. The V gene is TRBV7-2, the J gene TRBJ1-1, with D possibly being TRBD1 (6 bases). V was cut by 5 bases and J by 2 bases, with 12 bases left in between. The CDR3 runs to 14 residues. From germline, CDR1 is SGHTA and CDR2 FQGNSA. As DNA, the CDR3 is TGTGCCAGCAGCAAGCTCGGGGGCAACACTGAAGCTTTCTTT. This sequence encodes CASSKLGGNTEAFF.

The CDR3 DNA is TGTGCCAGCAAACAGGGGCACAATGAGCAGTTCTTC. This gives the protein CASKQGHNEQFF. The J gene is TRBJ2-1, the V gene TRBV2; 7 bases align to TRBD1. In germline, CDR1 is SNHLY, CDR2 FYNNEI. V lost 7 bases and J lost 5; bases outside the gene matches: 2. This CDR3 has 12 residues. The full variable domain, completed using reference TRBV2 and TRBJ2-1, is EPEVTQTPSHQVTQMGQEVILRCVPISNHLYFYWYRQILGQKVEFLVSFYNNEISEKSEIFDDQFSVERPDGSNFTLKIRSTKLEDSAMYFCASKQGHNEQFFGPGTRLTVL.

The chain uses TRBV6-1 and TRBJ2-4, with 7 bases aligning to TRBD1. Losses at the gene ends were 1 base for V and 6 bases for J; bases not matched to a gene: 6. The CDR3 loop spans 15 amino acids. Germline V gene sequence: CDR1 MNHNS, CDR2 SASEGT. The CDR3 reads CASSEVFSGGNIQYF. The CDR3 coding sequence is TGTGCCAGCAGTGAAGTTTTTTCAGGGGGAAACATTCAGTACTTC.

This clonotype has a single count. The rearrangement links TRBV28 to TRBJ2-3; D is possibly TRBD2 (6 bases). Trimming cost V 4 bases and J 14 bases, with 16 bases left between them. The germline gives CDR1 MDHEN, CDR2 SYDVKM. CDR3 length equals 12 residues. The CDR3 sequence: CASSSPGLQGYF. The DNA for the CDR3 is TGTGCCAGCAGTTCACCGGGACTCCAGGGGTATTTT.

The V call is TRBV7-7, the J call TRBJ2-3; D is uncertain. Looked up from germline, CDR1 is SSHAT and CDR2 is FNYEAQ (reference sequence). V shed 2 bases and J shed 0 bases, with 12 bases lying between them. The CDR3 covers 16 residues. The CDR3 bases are TGTGCCAGCAGCTTATCCCTCCGAGGTAGCACAGATACGCAGTATTTT. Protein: CASSLSLRGSTDTQYF. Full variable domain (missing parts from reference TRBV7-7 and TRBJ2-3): GAGVSQSPRYKVTKRGQDVTLRCDPISSHATLYWYQQALGQGPEFLTYFNYEAQPDKSGLPSDRFSAERPEGSISTLTIQRTEQRDSAMYRCASSLSLRGSTDTQYFGPGTRLTVL.

The CDR3 loop is CASSLGRGAGNEQFF. DNA of the CDR3: TGTGCCAGCAGCTTGGGTCGGGGGGCCGGAAATGAGCAGTTCTTC. The chain combines TRBV5-6 with TRBJ2-1; a weak D match, TRBD2 (7 bases). Germline CDR1 reads SGHDT; CDR2 reads YYEEEE. The CDR3 length is 15 residues. The V and J ends lost 0 bases and 7 bases respectively, with 14 bases between them. Using reference TRBV5-6 and TRBJ2-1 for the parts outside the CDR3, the full variable domain is DAGVTQSPTHLIKTRGQQVTLRCSPKSGHDTVSWYQQALGQGPQFIFQYYEEEERQRGNFPDRFSGHQFPNYSSELNVNALLLGDSALYLCASSLGRGAGNEQFFGPGTRLTVL.

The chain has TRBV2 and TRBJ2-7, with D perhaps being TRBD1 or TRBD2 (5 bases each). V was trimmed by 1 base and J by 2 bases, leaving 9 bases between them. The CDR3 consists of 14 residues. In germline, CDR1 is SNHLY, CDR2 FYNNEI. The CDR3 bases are TGTGCCAGCAGTGAAGGTAGGGGAGCCTACGAGCAGTACTTC. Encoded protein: CASSEGRGAYEQYF.

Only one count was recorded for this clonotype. The CDR3 region is CASSAETGVRDTQYF. Here the CDR3 DNA reads TGTGCCAGCAGTGCCGAGACAGGGGTAAGGGATACGCAGTATTTT. The chain recombines TRBV2 with TRBJ2-3; the match to TRBD1 covers 8 bases. After removal of 4 bases from V and 6 bases from J, the junction contained 9 bases not matched to a gene. This CDR3 region has 15 residues. CDR1 and CDR2 from the germline V gene are SNHLY and FYNNEI.

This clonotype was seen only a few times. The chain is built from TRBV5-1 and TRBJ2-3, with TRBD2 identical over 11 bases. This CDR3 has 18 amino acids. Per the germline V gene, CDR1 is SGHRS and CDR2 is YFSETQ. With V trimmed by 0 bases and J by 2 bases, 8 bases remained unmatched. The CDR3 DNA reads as TGCGCCAGCAGCTTGGACGGGCTAGCGGGGGGCTACACAGATACGCAGTATTTT. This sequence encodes CASSLDGLAGGYTDTQYF.

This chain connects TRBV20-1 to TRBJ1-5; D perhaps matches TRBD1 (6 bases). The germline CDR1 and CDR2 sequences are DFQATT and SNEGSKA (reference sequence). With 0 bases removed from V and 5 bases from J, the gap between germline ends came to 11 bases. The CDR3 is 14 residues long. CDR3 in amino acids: CSARDEGVDQPQHF. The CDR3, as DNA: TGCAGTGCTAGAGATGAGGGGGTGGATCAGCCCCAGCATTTT.

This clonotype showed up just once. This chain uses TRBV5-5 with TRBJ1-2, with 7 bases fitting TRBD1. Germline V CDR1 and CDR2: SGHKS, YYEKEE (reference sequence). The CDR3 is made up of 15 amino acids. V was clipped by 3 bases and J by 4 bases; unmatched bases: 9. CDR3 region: CASSWTQGGLYGYTF. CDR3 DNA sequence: TGTGCCAGCAGCTGGACCCAGGGGGGCCTCTATGGCTACACCTTC.

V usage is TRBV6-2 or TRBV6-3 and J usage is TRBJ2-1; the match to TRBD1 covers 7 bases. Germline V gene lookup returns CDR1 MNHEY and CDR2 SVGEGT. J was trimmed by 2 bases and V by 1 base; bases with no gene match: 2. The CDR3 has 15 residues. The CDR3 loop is CASSYYQGAYNEQFF. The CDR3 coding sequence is TGTGCCAGCAGTTACTACCAGGGGGCCTACAATGAGCAGTTCTTC.

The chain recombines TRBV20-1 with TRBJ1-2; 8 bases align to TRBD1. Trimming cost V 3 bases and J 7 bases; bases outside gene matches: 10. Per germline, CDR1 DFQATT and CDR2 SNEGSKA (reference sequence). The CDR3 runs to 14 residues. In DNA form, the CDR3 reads TGCAGTGCTAGTACCCAGGACAGGGTTAGTGGCTACACCTTC. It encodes CSASTQDRVSGYTF.

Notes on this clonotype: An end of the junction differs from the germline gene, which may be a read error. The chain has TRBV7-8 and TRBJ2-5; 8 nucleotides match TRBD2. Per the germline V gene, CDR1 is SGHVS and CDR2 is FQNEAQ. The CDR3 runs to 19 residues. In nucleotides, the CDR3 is TGTGTCAGCAGCTTACGAGCGGGGGACCCCGGAATGAAAACGGAGACCCAGTACTTC. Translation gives CVSSLRAGDPGMKTETQYF.

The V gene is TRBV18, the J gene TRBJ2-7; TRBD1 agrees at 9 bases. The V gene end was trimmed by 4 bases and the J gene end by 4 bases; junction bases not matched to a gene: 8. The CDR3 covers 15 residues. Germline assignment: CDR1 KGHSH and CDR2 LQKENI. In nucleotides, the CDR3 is TGTGCCAGCTCACAAGCGGGACAGGGCACTTACGAGCAGTACTTC. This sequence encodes CASSQAGQGTYEQYF. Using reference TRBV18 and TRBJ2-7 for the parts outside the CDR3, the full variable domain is NAGVMQNPRHLVRRRGQEARLRCSPMKGHSHVYWYRQLPEEGLKFMVYLQKENIIDESGMPKERFSAEFPKEGPSILRIQQVVRGDSAAYFCASSQAGQGTYEQYFGPGTRLTVT.

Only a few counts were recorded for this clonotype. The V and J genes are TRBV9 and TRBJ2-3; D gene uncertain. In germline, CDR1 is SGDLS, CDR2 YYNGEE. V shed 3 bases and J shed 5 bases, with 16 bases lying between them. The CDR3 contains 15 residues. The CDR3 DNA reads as TGTGCCAGCAGCGGAGTAGGTTTAGTGGGAGATACGCAGTATTTT. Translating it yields CASSGVGLVGDTQYF.

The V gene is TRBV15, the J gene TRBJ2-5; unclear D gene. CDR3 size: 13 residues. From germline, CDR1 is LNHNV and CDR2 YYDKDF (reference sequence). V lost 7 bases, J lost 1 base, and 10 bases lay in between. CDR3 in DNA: TGTGCCACCAAGCTGAAGTTCCAAGAGACCCAGTACTTC. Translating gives CATKLKFQETQYF.

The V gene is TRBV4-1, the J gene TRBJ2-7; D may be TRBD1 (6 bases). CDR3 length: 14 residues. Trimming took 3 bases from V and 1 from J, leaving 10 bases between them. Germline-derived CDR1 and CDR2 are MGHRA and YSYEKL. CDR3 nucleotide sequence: TGCGCCAGCAGCCAGTTCCAGGGGTCCTACGAGCAGTACTTC. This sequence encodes CASSQFQGSYEQYF.

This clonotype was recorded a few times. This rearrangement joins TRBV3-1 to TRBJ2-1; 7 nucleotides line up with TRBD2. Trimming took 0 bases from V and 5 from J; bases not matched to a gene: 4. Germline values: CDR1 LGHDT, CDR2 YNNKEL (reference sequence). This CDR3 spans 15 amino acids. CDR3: CASSQDGTNHNEQFF. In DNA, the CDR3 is TGTGCCAGCAGCCAAGACGGGACTAACCACAATGAGCAGTTCTTC.

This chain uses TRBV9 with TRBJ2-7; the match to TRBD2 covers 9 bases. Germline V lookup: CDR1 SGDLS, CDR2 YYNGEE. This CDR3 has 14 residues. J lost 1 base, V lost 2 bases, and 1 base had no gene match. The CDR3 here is CASSVTSGSYEQYF. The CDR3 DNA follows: TGTGCCAGCAGCGTCACTAGCGGGTCCTACGAGCAGTACTTC.

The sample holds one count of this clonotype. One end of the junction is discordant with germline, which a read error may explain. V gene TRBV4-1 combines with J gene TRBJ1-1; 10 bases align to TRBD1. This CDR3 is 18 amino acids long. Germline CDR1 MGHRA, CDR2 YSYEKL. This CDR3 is CASGQVEIGTGANTEAFF. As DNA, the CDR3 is TGCGCCAGCGGCCAAGTTGAAATAGGGACAGGGGCGAACACTGAAGCTTTCTTT.

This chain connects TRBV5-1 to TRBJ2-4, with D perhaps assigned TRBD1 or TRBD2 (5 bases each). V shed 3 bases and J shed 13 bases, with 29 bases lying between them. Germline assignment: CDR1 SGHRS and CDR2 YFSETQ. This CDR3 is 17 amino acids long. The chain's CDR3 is CASSSPPGRDFSYEQYF. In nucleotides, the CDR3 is TGCGCCAGCAGCTCTCCCCCGGGACGCGACTTCTCCTATGAGCAGTACTTC. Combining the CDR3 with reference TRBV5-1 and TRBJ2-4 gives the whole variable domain KAGVTQTPRYLIKTRGQQVTLSCSPISGHRSVSWYQQTPGQGLQFLFEYFSETQRNKGNFPGRFSGRQFSNSRSEMNVSTLELGDSALYLCASSSPPGRDFSYEQYFGAGTRLSVL.

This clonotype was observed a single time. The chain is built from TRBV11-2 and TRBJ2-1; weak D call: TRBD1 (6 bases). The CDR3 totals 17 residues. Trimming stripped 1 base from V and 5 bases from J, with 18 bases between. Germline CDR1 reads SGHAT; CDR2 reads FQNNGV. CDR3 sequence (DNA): TGTGCCAGCAGCTTAGCCCCGCCCGGGACAAATAACAATGAGCAGTTCTTC. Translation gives CASSLAPPGTNNNEQFF. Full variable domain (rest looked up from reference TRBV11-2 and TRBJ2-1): EAGVAQSPRYKIIEKRQSVAFWCNPISGHATLYWYQQILGQGPKLLIQFQNNGVVDDSQLPKDRFSAERLKGVDSTLKIQPAKLEDSAVYLCASSLAPPGTNNNEQFFGPGTRLTVL.

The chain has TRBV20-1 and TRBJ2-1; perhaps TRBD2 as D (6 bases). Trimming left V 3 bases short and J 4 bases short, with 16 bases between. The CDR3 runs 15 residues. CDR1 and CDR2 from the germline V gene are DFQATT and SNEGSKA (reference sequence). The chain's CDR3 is CSASGRRGAYNEQFF. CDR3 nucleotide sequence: TGCAGTGCTAGTGGGCGGCGGGGTGCTTACAATGAGCAGTTCTTC.

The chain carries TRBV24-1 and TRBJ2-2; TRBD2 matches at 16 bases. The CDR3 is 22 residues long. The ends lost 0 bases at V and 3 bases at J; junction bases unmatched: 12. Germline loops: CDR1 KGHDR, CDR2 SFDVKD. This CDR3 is CATSDLGGRGLAGGPDTGELFF. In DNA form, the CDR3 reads TGTGCCACCAGTGATTTGGGTGGTAGGGGACTAGCGGGGGGGCCAGACACCGGGGAGCTGTTTTTT.